This T cell receptor beta chain is from a study of T cells expressing NK-cell markers. About the study: Eight donors were sequenced, seven testing HCMV-seropositive and one testing seronegative.

With the 5' RACE reads reprocessed, TCRdb shows one record per CDR3 protein and no DNA. This sample's clone table lists 150,000 to 180,000 distinct CDR3 sequences. The CDR3 consists of 14 residues. Germline loops: CDR1 DFQATT, CDR2 SNEGSKA (reference sequence). This sequence joins TRBV20-1 and TRBJ2-7; TCRdb reports TRBD2, a call that lacks DNA to check it against. This clonotype originated in a woman aged 50 to 60 in good health. The specimen sequenced was blood T cells: a sorted CD56 or NKG2C T cell subset, CD4+ or CD8+ T cells, or bulk PBMC T cells (not recorded which). The CDR3 spells CSAESPEERYEQYF.